Each of the 5 T cell receptor beta chains below was sequenced from the same sample in a study of OX40 agonist ivuxolimab in advanced cancers. Using immunoSEQ multiplex PCR, the repertoire was profiled, and TCRdb retains in-frame clones only, with some absent. Among 90,000 to 120,000 clones listed, 75% to 95% were seen once. The sample consisted of CD4+ or CD8+ T cells sorted from blood, taken in a trial of the OX40 agonist ivuxolimab. These receptors came from an adult with an advanced solid tumor such as melanoma, head and neck, liver or kidney cancer.

This chain links TRBV5-6 with TRBJ1-1, with D maybe TRBD1 (5 bases). The V end lost 2 bases, the J end lost 4 bases, and 9 bases lay between the germline ends. This CDR3 contains 13 residues. Germline-derived CDR1 and CDR2 are SGHDT and YYEEEE. The CDR3 loop reads CASSFGASTEAFF. The CDR3 nucleotides read TGTGCCAGCAGCTTCGGGGCGAGCACTGAAGCTTTCTTT.

The V call is TRBV28, the J call TRBJ1-5; D possibly corresponds to TRBD1 (6 bases). The CDR3 is made up of 15 amino acids. Germline assignment: CDR1 MDHEN and CDR2 SYDVKM. With 3 bases removed from V and 5 bases from J, the gap between germline ends came to 14 bases. The chain's CDR3 is CASSLGGAGDQPQHF. The CDR3 DNA sequence: TGTGCCAGCAGTTTGGGGGGGGCAGGAGATCAGCCCCAGCATTTT.

The rearrangement uses TRBV19 and TRBJ2-4; 10 bases are shared with TRBD1. This CDR3 is 13 amino acids long. Per germline, CDR1 LNHDA and CDR2 SQIVND (reference sequence). J was trimmed by 7 bases and V by 6 bases; bases with no gene match: 3. CDR3 sequence reads: CASSQDRGNIQYF. The CDR3 nucleotides are TGTGCCAGTAGCCAGGACAGGGGGAACATTCAGTACTTC.

A word on this clone: The identical CDR3 is also encoded by other nucleotide sequences in the sample. The rearrangement uses TRBV7-2 and TRBJ1-2; D is undetermined. The CDR3 runs 12 residues. From germline, CDR1 is SGHTA and CDR2 FQGNSA. Trimming cost V 1 base and J 5 bases, with 5 bases left between them. The CDR3 DNA reads TGTGCCAGCAGCTTAGTTGGGTATGGCTACACCTTC. Translation: CASSLVGYGYTF. Using reference TRBV7-2 and TRBJ1-2 for the parts outside the CDR3, the full variable domain is GAGVSQSPSNKVTEKGKDVELRCDPISGHTALYWYRQSLGQGLEFLIYFQGNSAPDKSGLPSDRFSAERTGGSVSTLTIQRTQQEDSAVYLCASSLVGYGYTFGSGTRLTVV.

The chain employs TRBV28 and TRBJ1-3, with 8 positions matching TRBD1. Unmatched junction bases numbered 5, after V lost 1 base and J lost 3 bases. Germline CDR1 is MDHEN and CDR2 is SYDVKM. This CDR3 contains 16 residues. In nucleotides, the CDR3 is TGTGCCAGCAGTTTATCCCAGGGGGCAAATGGAAACACCATATATTTT. This gives the protein CASSLSQGANGNTIYF.